The present T cell receptor beta chain was sequenced within a study of T cell responses to AZD1222 COVID-19 vaccine (dated by TCRdb to the early 2020s). Notes on the research overall: Because spike-specific TCR depth and breadth did not differ between the two schedules, AZD1222 recipients who got a second dose at roughly 4 weeks were pooled with those who got a second dose at roughly 12 weeks. Enrollment into the trials was organized by age into subgroups of 18-55, 56-69 and 70-plus years, and those subgroups contained roughly 150, 30 and 60 TCR-sequenced participants, respectively. TCR sequencing was performed for about 250 trial participants, of whom about 200 were given two doses of AZD1222 and about 25 were given two doses of MenACWY control vaccine. Points the paper makes about the study in general: Spike-specific TCR breadth and depth rose significantly after two AZD1222 doses compared with day 0 and with MenACWY recipients. Because no samples from the day 14 peak response were available, repertoires could be characterized only after the peak T cell response. Participants were mostly white British and included more females than males, and it was suggested by the authors that clonal diversity may have been underestimated. Conclusions about previously exposed vaccinees are limited because only six or seven AZD1222 recipients were SARS-CoV-2 seropositive at baseline. In the small 56-69-year group, the increase in depth fell short of significance, most likely because of low power. Epitopes outside the regions mutated in the B.1.351 and B.1.1.7 variants were reportedly recognized by nearly half of the unique spike-specific TCRs. The whole spike protein was spanned by vaccine-associated CD4 TCRs, and dominant responses were seen in regions 160-218 and 743-854.

The CDR3 regions of human TCRbeta chains were analyzed by immunosequencing. Turning to the authors' computational methods: Repertoire TCRs were matched against a reference library of SARS-CoV-2-specific TCRs generated with the MIRA antigen-specificity platform. Breadth was defined as the fraction of unique TCRs that were SARS-CoV-2-associated, and depth was defined as the fraction of total T cells that were SARS-CoV-2-associated. Using the MIRA data, each spike-specific TCR was assigned both to the spike region to which the TCR was reactive and to a CD4 or CD8 class. Log10-transformed breadth and depth values were compared by one-way ANOVA with Sidak's multiple comparisons tests. The source is immuneACCESS, and TCRdb retained only in-frame sequences with V and J called. Part of the clones is not carried over; for the studies checked, unresolved V genes explain less than half of this, and the remainder is unexplained. The DNA gave D and trimming, while V, J and clone size come from that table. The sample includes 200,000 to 300,000 clones, with about 92% observed a single time. Around 0.6% of the sample lies in the top ten.

The intended sense of this specimen's time point label: baseline before first vaccination. Samples from vaccinated people were obtained from the UK trials COV001 and COV002, which included a single-blind randomized controlled phase 2/3 trial of AZD1222 (ChAdOx1 nCoV-19) in healthy adults. For TCRbeta chain sequencing, PBMC samples were collected from trial participants at day 0 and at day 28 after the second dose. The CDR3 spans 14 residues, from the cysteine through the phenylalanine. Only the CDR3 part of the read is kept: 42 bases, read in frame from the first base. From the germline V gene, CDR1 is SNHLY and CDR2 is FYNNEI. Between the V and J ends, shortened by 6 bases and 5 bases respectively, the junction contains 16 bases. As regards this clone: There is no known antigen for this receptor. Per-base quality was not reported, and no clone a single base away is much larger than it.

The source of this sequence is an adult in good health. The sequence links TRBV2 to TRBJ1-2; perhaps TRBD1 is the D gene, with 5 bases matching. Sequenced here: peripheral blood, sampled on day 0 of AZD1222 vaccination. The CDR3 region has the sequence CASREQGSQYGYTF. Read as DNA, the sequence is TGTGCCAGCAGAGAGCAGGGTAGTCAGTATGGCTACACCTTC.